This TCR beta chain was captured by sequencing in a study of T cell changes during pregnancy in multiple sclerosis. Assay used: immunoSEQ multiplex PCR; TCRdb lists only in-frame clones, some missing. Among 40,000 to 50,000 clones listed, approximately 94% were seen once. CDR3 size: 16 residues. Germline V gene data show CDR1 as MDHEN and CDR2 as SYDVKM. V was cut by 4 bases and J by 2 bases, with 16 bases left in between. The sequences come from CD8+ T cells from peripheral blood mononuclear cells, collected in the first trimester of pregnancy. This sequence originates from a female donor with multiple sclerosis, enrolled in a pregnancy study. V gene TRBV28 combines with J gene TRBJ2-3; D might be TRBD2 (5 bases). The CDR3 bases are TGTGCCAGCAGTTCCCCTACTAAGCGGCACACAGATACGCAGTATTTT. Translating gives CASSSPTKRHTDTQYF.